Described below is a single TCR beta chain sequence and its context. The data belong to a study of blood T cell repertoires in COVID-19. Background on the study: Sources were T cells, B-cell-depleted T cells, or PBMCs; the material itself was cDNA or gDNA.

Germline lookup yields CDR1 SGHNT and CDR2 YENEEA. V was clipped by 3 bases and J by 8 bases; unmatched bases: 11. The CDR3 totals 17 residues. Authors' processing steps: Estimated nucleated cell counts came from reference gene primer amplification. Produced via immunoSEQ multiplex PCR; TCRdb's table is partial and in-frame only. V and J calls and clone size are given by that table; D and trimming were obtained from the DNA. This sample carries 250,000 to 350,000 clones, approximately 88% of them seen once, and the ten largest clones take about 1%. Specimen: PBMCs or T cells enriched from blood (not recorded which). The chain links TRBV11-3 to TRBJ1-6; TRBD1 agrees at 9 bases. This clonotype originated in a woman in her 30s who had recovered from COVID-19. The CDR3 spells CASSFDGVTGGDSPLHF. CDR3 DNA: TGTGCCAGCAGCTTTGATGGGGTGACAGGGGGTGATTCACCCCTCCACTTT.